The 15 T cell receptor beta chains listed next were all sequenced from one sample in a study of tumor-infiltrating lymphocytes in oesophageal squamous cell carcinoma. Each CDR3 protein is one row after TCRdb ran MiXCR on the PCR reads. The data contain about 24,000 distinct CDR3 sequences, more than 35% of them singletons. The sample taken for sequencing was esophageal tumor tissue. Receptors originate from a male donor with esophageal squamous cell carcinoma.

The table lists this clonotype with a few counts. The V gene is TRBV7-2, the J gene TRBJ2-3; either TRBD1 or TRBD2 may supply D (5 bases each). Germline V gene sequence: CDR1 SGHTA, CDR2 FQGNSA. The length of the CDR3 is 17 residues. V was cut by 1 base and J by 3 bases, with 17 bases left in between. Here the CDR3 DNA reads TGTGCCAGCAGCTTAGTTTACCCGGGACCCGTGACAGATACGCAGTATTTT. Protein: CASSLVYPGPVTDTQYF.

Note on this clonotype: One end of the junction fails to match germline, which may point to a read error. J is TRBJ1-6 and V is TRBV5-1; D unclear. The CDR3 extends over 16 amino acids. The germline V gene encodes CDR1 SGHRS and CDR2 YFSETQ. The CDR3 sequence is CASSFRVSSYNSPLHF. The CDR3 nucleotides read TGCGCCAGCAGCTTTCGGGTGAGCTCCTATAATTCACCCCTCCACTTC.

This sequence joins TRBV6-6 and TRBJ2-2; TRBD2 matches at 8 bases. The CDR3 has 14 amino acids. The V gene end was trimmed by 6 bases and the J gene end by 7 bases; junction bases not matched to a gene: 7. The V gene's germline CDR1 is MNHNY and CDR2 SVGAGI (reference sequence). The CDR3 loop reads CASRPGGFGGELFF. For the CDR3, the DNA is TGTGCCAGCAGACCGGGGGGGTTCGGCGGGGAGCTGTTTTTT.

V usage is TRBV20-1 and J usage is TRBJ2-4; 7 bases fit TRBD1. This CDR3 spans 13 amino acids. The germline CDR1 and CDR2 sequences are DFQATT and SNEGSKA (reference sequence). The CDR3 nucleotides read TGCAGGGGGTCACAGGGGAATGAAAACATTCAGTACTTC. Translation: CRGSQGNENIQYF.

This clonotype has at least ten counts. The junction departs from the called germline gene at one end, perhaps through a read error. The CDR3, as DNA: TGTGCCAGCAGAGGACAGGGAATGAATTCACCCCTCCACTTC. Translation gives CASRGQGMNSPLHF. The chain recombines TRBV6-1 with TRBJ2-7; TRBD1 matches at 8 bases. Germline lookup yields CDR1 MNHNS and CDR2 SASEGT. The CDR3 is made up of 14 amino acids.

This clonotype came up many times. V is TRBV27 and J is TRBJ2-3; either TRBD1 or TRBD2 may supply D (6 bases each). This CDR3 is 12 amino acids long. Germline loops: CDR1 MNHEY, CDR2 SMNVEV (reference sequence). Deletions cut 4 bases from V and 10 bases from J, with 12 bases between. The CDR3: CASSYTRGAQYF. The CDR3 nucleotides are TGTGCCAGCAGTTACACTAGGGGGGCGCAGTATTTT.

The V gene is TRBV11-1, the J gene TRBJ2-1, with a weak D call TRBD1 (6 bases). The CDR3 covers 14 residues. Germline lookup yields CDR1 SGHAT and CDR2 FQDESV (reference sequence). The germline V and J ends were trimmed by 4 bases and 16 bases, with 23 bases remaining between them. CDR3 sequence: CASSSRLGDTEAFF. The CDR3 DNA reads TGTGCCAGCAGCTCGCGACTGGGGGACACTGAAGCTTTCTTC.

In this sample, this clonotype is medium-sized. The chain couples TRBV7-6 to TRBJ2-1; D might be TRBD2 (6 bases). From germline, CDR1 is SGHVS and CDR2 FNYEAQ. Trimming took off 5 bases at V and 0 bases at J, with 17 bases between the two ends. CDR3 length: 17 amino acids. The chain's CDR3 is CASSQLTSQFSYNEQFF. The CDR3 coding sequence is TGTGCCAGCAGCCAACTAACTAGCCAATTCTCCTACAATGAGCAGTTCTTC.

This clonotype has more than one count but fewer than ten. A much bigger clone sits one base away, suggesting this may be a read error. The chain has TRBV12-3 or TRBV12-4 and TRBJ2-3; D perhaps matches TRBD1 (6 bases). The CDR3 loop spans 15 amino acids. The V end was cut by 4 bases, the J end by 14 bases, with 25 bases between. CDR3 nucleotide sequence: TGTGCCAGCAGTTCCCTAGGGGGTGCCACCGGGGAGCTGTATTTT. It codes for CASSSLGGATGELYF.

In its sample, this clonotype is medium-sized. This rearrangement joins TRBV7-2 to TRBJ2-7; a weak D match, TRBD2 (5 bases). The ends were cut back, 4 bases at V and 4 bases at J, with 20 bases in the middle. Germline CDR1 is SGHTA and CDR2 is FQGNSA. The CDR3 spans 16 residues. The CDR3 region has the DNA TGTGCCAGCAGCTCCCCCCTAGGGCGGGTCCGGTACGAGCAGTACTTC. Translating gives CASSSPLGRVRYEQYF.

This clonotype was detected only once. The CDR3: CASSDGNYNEQFF. DNA of the CDR3: TGCGCCAGCAGTGACGGGAACTACAATGAGCAGTTCTTC. This chain joins TRBV10-1 and TRBJ2-1, with D maybe TRBD2 (5 bases). Looked up from germline, CDR1 is WNHNN and CDR2 is SYGVQD (reference sequence). With 3 bases removed from V and 3 bases from J, the gap between germline ends came to 6 bases. The CDR3 is 13 residues long.

This rearrangement joins TRBV27 to TRBJ1-5; D is unclear. Looked up from germline, CDR1 is MNHEY and CDR2 is SMNVEV (reference sequence). Between the trimmed V and J ends, which lost 4 bases and 9 bases, there was a span of 13 bases. This CDR3 has 13 amino acids. CDR3 nucleotide sequence: TGTGCCAGCAGTTCGATACTAAGAGGGCCCCAGCATTTT. Translating it yields CASSSILRGPQHF.

The CDR3 DNA follows: TGTGCCAGCAGTTTACAAGGATCGGGGATCGAAGCTTTCTTT. Translation: CASSLQGSGIEAFF. The chain combines TRBV12-3 or TRBV12-4 with TRBJ1-1; no clear D gene. The CDR3 has 14 amino acids. V was clipped by 2 bases and J by 8 bases, with 15 bases between them.

This chain connects TRBV28 to TRBJ2-5; the D is unclear. The DNA end is a closer match to TRBJ2-1, so the J assignment may be wrong. This CDR3 has 13 amino acids. In germline, CDR1 is MDHEN, CDR2 SYDVKM. For the CDR3, the DNA is TGTGCCAGCAGTTTACTAGACTCCAATGAGCAGTTCTTC. It is translated as CASSLLDSNEQFF.

The chain carries TRBV28 and TRBJ1-2; 9 nucleotides agree with TRBD1. Germline V lookup: CDR1 MDHEN, CDR2 SYDVKM. The CDR3 length is 15 residues. The V and J ends lost 5 bases and 5 bases, in that order; junction bases with no gene match: 9. The CDR3 DNA reads as TGTGCCAGCAGTGAAACCGGGACAGGGAGATATGGCTACACCTTC. It translates to CASSETGTGRYGYTF.